Included here is one TCR beta chain sequence, with context. The sample is drawn from a study of blood T cell repertoires in COVID-19. The CDR3 spans 15 residues. Germline lookup yields CDR1 SGHTS and CDR2 YDEGEE. V was shortened by 7 bases and J by 1 base, with 12 bases between the two germline ends. Method: immunoSEQ multiplex PCR; TCRdb's copy keeps in-frame clones and lacks some. The sample contains under 250,000 clones, under 85% of which appear only once. This TCR was sampled from a man aged 60-69 years who had recovered from COVID-19. The sample taken for sequencing was PBMCs or T cells enriched from blood (not recorded which). The gene calls are TRBV5-8 and TRBJ2-6, with D possibly TRBD1 on 5 matching bases. CDR3 region: CASGPRVSGANVLTF. The CDR3 DNA reads TGTGCCAGCGGACCCAGGGTGTCTGGGGCCAACGTCCTGACTTTC.